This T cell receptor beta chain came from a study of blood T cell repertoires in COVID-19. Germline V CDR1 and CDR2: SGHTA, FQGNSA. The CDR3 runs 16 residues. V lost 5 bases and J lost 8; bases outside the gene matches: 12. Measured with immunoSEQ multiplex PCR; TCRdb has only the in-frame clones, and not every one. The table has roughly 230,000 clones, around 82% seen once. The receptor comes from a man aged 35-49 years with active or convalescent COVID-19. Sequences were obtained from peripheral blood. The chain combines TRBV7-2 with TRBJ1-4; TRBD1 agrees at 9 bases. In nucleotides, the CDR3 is TGTGCCAGCAGCGGAGGACGGACAGGGGTGGGGGAAAAACTGTTTTTT. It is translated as CASSGGRTGVGEKLFF.